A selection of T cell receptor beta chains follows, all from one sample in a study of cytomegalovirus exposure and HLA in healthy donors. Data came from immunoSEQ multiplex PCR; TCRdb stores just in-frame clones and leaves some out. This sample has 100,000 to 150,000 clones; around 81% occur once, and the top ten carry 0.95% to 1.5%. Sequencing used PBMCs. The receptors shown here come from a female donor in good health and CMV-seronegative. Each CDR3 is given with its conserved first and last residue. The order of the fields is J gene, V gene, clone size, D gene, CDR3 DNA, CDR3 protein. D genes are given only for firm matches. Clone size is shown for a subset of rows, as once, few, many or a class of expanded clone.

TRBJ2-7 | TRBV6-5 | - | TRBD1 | TGTGCCAGCAGTAGGTCGACAGGGACCGAGCAGTACTTC | CASSRSTGTEQYF
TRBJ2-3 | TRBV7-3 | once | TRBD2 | TGTGCCAGCAGCTCCCGGGGGGGCTGGAGCACAGATACGCAGTATTTT | CASSSRGGWSTDTQYF
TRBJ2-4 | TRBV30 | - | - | TGTGCCTGGAGTGTACTAGGCCCGATAGCCAAAAACATTCAGTACTTC | CAWSVLGPIAKNIQYF
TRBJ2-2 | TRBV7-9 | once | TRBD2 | TGTGCCAGCAGCTTATCTGCGGGAGACACCGGGGAGCTGTTTTTT | CASSLSAGDTGELFF
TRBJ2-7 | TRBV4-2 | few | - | TGTGCCAGCAGCCAAACCGGGAACAGGGCCGAGCAGTACTTC | CASSQTGNRAEQYF
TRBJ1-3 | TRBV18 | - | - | TGTGCCAGCTCACCCGCCAGGTTCTCTGGAAACACCATATATTTT | CASSPARFSGNTIYF
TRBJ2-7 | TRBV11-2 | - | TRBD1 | TGTGCCAGCAGCCGATACAGGGGGCTCCCCTACGAGCAGTACTTC | CASSRYRGLPYEQYF
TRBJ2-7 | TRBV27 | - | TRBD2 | TGTGCCAGCAGTTTGGTCCGGGGAGGGGAGCAGTACTTC | CASSLVRGGEQYF
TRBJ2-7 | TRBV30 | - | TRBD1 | TGTGCCTGGAGTACCACGGGACAGGCCTCCTACGAGCAGTACTTC | CAWSTTGQASYEQYF
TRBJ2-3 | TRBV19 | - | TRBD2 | TGTGCCAGTAGTATATATCCTAGCGGAGGCACAGATACGCAGTATTTT | CASSIYPSGGTDTQYF
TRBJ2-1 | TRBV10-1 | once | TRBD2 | TGCGCCAGCAGCCTCAGTGGAGCGGGGTCAAATGAGCAGTTCTTC | CASSLSGAGSNEQFF
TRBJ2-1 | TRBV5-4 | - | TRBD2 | TGTGCCAGCAGCGGGACTAGCGGGTTTGTCAATGAGCAGTTCTTC | CASSGTSGFVNEQFF
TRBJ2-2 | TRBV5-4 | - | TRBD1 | TGTGCCAGCAGCACCCGTCAGGGGGAGACCACCGGGGAGCTGTTTTTT | CASSTRQGETTGELFF
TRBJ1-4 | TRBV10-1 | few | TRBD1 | TGCGCCAGCTGGGACAGCCAGGCAACTAATGAAAAACTGTTTTTT | CASWDSQATNEKLFF
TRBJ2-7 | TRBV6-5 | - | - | TGTGCCAGCAGCGACACCATCTACGAGCAGTACTTC | CASSDTIYEQYF
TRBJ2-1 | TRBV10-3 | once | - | TGTGCCATCAGACCGGGACAAGGTCACCTCAATGAGCAGTTCTTC | CAIRPGQGHLNEQFF
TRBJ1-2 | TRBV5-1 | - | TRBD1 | TGCGCCAGCAGCTTTCCAACCGGGACAGGGGGTGAGGATGGCTACACCTTC | CASSFPTGTGGEDGYTF
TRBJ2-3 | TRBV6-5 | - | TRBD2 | TGTGCCAGCAGTTTTACTAGCGGGACATCGACAGATACGCAGTATTTT | CASSFTSGTSTDTQYF
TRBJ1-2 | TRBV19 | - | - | TGTGCCAGTAGTAGGAAATATGGAGATCTGGGCTACACCTTC | CASSRKYGDLGYTF
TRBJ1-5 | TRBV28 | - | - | TGTGCCAGCAGCTCTCCCCCTTCGCCCCAGCATTTT | CASSSPPSPQHF
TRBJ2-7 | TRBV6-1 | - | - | TGTGCCAGCAGGAACGCCGGGACTGCCCCCTACGAGCAGTACTTC | CASRNAGTAPYEQYF
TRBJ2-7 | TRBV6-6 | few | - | TGTGCCAGCAGAATCGACAGGCCCTACGAGCAGTACTTC | CASRIDRPYEQYF
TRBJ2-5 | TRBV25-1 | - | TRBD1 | TGTGCCAGCAGTGGTCAGGGGGCTCAAGAGACCCAGTACTTC | CASSGQGAQETQYF
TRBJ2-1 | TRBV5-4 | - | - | TGTGCCAGCACCTCCCCCCCGGGAACGGGTGAGCAGTTCTTC | CASTSPPGTGEQFF
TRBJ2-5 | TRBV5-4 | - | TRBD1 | TGTGCCAGCAGCCAGACTAGGACAGGGTGGTTGGAGACCCAGTACTTC | CASSQTRTGWLETQYF
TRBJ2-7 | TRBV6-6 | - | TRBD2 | TGTGCCAGCAGTTATAGCGGGAGACTCGAGCAGTACTTC | CASSYSGRLEQYF
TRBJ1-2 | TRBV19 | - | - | TGTGCCAGTAGGACCTCCAGGGGAGGCTACACCTTC | CASRTSRGGYTF
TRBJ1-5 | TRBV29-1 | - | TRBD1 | TGCAGCGTTGGGACAGGTCGGCATCAGCCCCAGCATTTT | CSVGTGRHQPQHF
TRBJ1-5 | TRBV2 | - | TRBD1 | TGTGCCAGCAGTGAAAACAGACAGGGGGCGGCGGGTCAGCCCCAGCATTTT | CASSENRQGAAGQPQHF
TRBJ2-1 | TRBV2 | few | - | TGTGCCAGCAGTGGAGCAGGTGGGCGCTCCTACAATGAGCAGTTCTTC | CASSGAGGRSYNEQFF
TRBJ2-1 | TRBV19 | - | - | TGTGCCAGTAGACAGCGCGGGTACAATGAGCAGTTCTTC | CASRQRGYNEQFF
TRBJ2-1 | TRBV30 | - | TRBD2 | TGTGCCTGGATATCGCGGGAGGCCCTTAATGAGCAGTTCTTC | CAWISREALNEQFF
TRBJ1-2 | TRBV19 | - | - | TGTGCCAGTTCCCAGACTACAGCGGCCGGCTACACCTTC | CASSQTTAAGYTF
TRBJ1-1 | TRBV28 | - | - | TGTGCCAGCAGCGCCGACAGGCTCGGGTACACTGAAGCTTTCTTT | CASSADRLGYTEAFF
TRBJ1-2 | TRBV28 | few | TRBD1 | TGTGCCAGCAGAGAGGGACAGAAGACTAACTATGGCTACACCTTC | CASREGQKTNYGYTF
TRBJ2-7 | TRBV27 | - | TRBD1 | TGTGCCAGCAGTTTACGGCCAGGGGGCAGGGACGAGCAGTACTTC | CASSLRPGGRDEQYF
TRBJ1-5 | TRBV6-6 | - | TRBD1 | TGTGCCAGCAGTACCGGGACAGGGGAGCACCAGCCCCAGCATTTT | CASSTGTGEHQPQHF
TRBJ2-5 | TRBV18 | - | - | TGTGCCAGCTCACCTAACCAAGAGACCCAGTACTTC | CASSPNQETQYF
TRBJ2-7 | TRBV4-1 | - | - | TGCGCCAGCAGCCCCTCAGGTCCCTACGAGCAGTACTTC | CASSPSGPYEQYF
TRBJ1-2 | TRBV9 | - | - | TGTGCCAGCAGCGCAGGAGGTGGCTACACCTTC | CASSAGGGYTF
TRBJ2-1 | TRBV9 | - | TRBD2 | TGTGCCAGCAGCGAGGGACTGGGTAGCGGGAGCGATGAGCAGTTCTTC | CASSEGLGSGSDEQFF
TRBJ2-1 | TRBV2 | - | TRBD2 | TGTGCCAGCAGTGCGAGCAGCGGGAGCTACAATGAGCAGTTCTTC | CASSASSGSYNEQFF
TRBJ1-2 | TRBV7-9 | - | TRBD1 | TGTGCCAGCAGCCCCAGACAGGGGAGTCATGGCTACACCTTC | CASSPRQGSHGYTF
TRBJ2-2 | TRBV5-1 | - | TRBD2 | TGCGCCAGCACCCTGGGGACTAGCGGAAACACCGGGGAGCTGTTTTTT | CASTLGTSGNTGELFF
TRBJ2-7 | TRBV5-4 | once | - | TGTGCCAGCAGCTCCGACAGAAAACCCTACGAGCAGTACTTC | CASSSDRKPYEQYF
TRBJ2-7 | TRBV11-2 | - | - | TGTGCCAGCACCCGGGACTCCTTCTACGAGCAGTACTTC | CASTRDSFYEQYF
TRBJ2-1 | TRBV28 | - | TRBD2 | TGTGCCAGCACCCGGGGCGGAGCGGGGAATGAGCAGTTCTTC | CASTRGGAGNEQFF
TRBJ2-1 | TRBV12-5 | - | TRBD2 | TGTGCTAGTGGTCGGGGACTAGACCTTTCCTACAATGAGCAGTTCTTC | CASGRGLDLSYNEQFF
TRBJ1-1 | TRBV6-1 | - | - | TGTGCCAGCAGTGAACTCGGCACTGAAGCTTTCTTT | CASSELGTEAFF
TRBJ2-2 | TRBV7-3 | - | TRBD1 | TGTGCCAGCAGCCGTCCCGGGACAGGGACGGACACCGGGGAGCTGTTTTTT | CASSRPGTGTDTGELFF
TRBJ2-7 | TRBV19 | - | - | TGTGCCAGCTCCGGGACACCCGCGCACGAGCAGTACTTC | CASSGTPAHEQYF
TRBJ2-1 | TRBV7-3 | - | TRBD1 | TGTGCCAGCAGCCTGACAGGGAGGCGGGACAGGAACAATGAGCAGTTCTTC | CASSLTGRRDRNNEQFF
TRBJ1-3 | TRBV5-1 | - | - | TGCGCCAGCAGCCAGGGGCCGGGCGTCTCTGGAAACACCATATATTTT | CASSQGPGVSGNTIYF